Listed here are 14 T cell receptor beta chains from one sample, sequenced in a study of blood T cell repertoires in COVID-19. The data were produced by immunoSEQ multiplex PCR, yet TCRdb's version contains in-frame clones alone and is incomplete. Of about 350,000 clones in the sample, roughly 90% were seen once. Source material: peripheral blood. The receptors originated from a woman aged 55-70 years with COVID-19, enrolled during active disease.

The V call is TRBV7-6, the J call TRBJ1-2, with 7 bases lining up with TRBD1. The germline V gene has CDR1 SGHVS and CDR2 FNYEAQ. The V gene end was trimmed by 2 bases and the J gene end by 7 bases; junction bases not matched to a gene: 7. The CDR3 runs 14 residues. The CDR3 loop reads CASSLFDRDIGYTF. The CDR3 bases are TGTGCCAGCAGCTTATTCGACAGGGACATTGGCTACACCTTC.

The CDR3 here is CASSDRLQETQYF. CDR3 nucleotide sequence: TGTGCCAGCAGCGACAGACTCCAAGAGACCCAGTACTTC. The genes are TRBV6-2 or TRBV6-3 and TRBJ2-5; tentatively, D is TRBD1 (5 bases). V lost 6 bases and J lost 1, with 9 bases in between. Germline V CDR1 and CDR2: MNHEY, SVGEGT. The CDR3 has 13 amino acids.

CDR3 sequence reads: CASSPRGEKPQHF. DNA of the CDR3: TGTGCCAGCTCACCCCGCGGGGAAAAGCCCCAGCATTTT. This chain uses TRBV18 with TRBJ1-5; unclear D gene. Germline V gene data show CDR1 as KGHSH and CDR2 as LQKENI. The CDR3 has 13 residues. The V end was cut by 3 bases, the J end by 8 bases, with 11 bases between.

J is TRBJ2-1 and V is TRBV5-4; D unresolved. The CDR3 is made up of 13 amino acids. Trimming removed 5 bases from V and 1 base from J, with 7 bases in between. Looked up from germline, CDR1 is SGHNT and CDR2 is YYREEE (reference sequence). CDR3: CASSPVSYNEQFF. CDR3 in DNA: TGTGCCAGCAGTCCGGTTTCCTACAATGAGCAGTTCTTC.

The chain employs TRBV18 and TRBJ2-6, with 7 positions matching TRBD1. Losses at the gene ends were 6 bases for V and 3 bases for J; bases not matched to a gene: 5. CDR3 length: 15 amino acids. Germline V gene lookup returns CDR1 KGHSH and CDR2 LQKENI. CDR3 amino acids: CASSRNRGGANVLTF. The CDR3 nucleotides are TGTGCCAGCTCCCGGAACAGGGGTGGGGCCAACGTCCTGACTTTC.

V gene TRBV6-5 combines with J gene TRBJ1-1; 10 bases are shared with TRBD1. Germline CDR1 and CDR2: MNHEY and SVGAGI. The V and J ends lost 5 bases and 4 bases, in that order; junction bases with no gene match: 7. The CDR3 length is 15 residues. CDR3 bases: TGTGCCAGCAGTCGGAGGACAGGGGGTCCCACTGAAGCTTTCTTT. Translating it yields CASSRRTGGPTEAFF.

In nucleotides, the CDR3 is TGCAGCGCCGGTGAGGGTTATGGCTACACCTTC. As protein: CSAGEGYGYTF. The chain uses TRBV29-1 and TRBJ1-2, with D uncertain. Trimming took 7 bases from V and 5 from J, leaving 11 bases between them. The CDR3 has 11 amino acids. The V gene's germline CDR1 is SQVTM and CDR2 ANQGSEA.

The V call is TRBV11-2, the J call TRBJ2-7; TRBD1 is a possible D gene (5 bases). Trimming removed 5 bases at V and 3 bases at J, with 17 bases between. CDR3 length: 15 amino acids. Germline V gene data show CDR1 as SGHAT and CDR2 as FQNNGV. The CDR3 loop is CASSPGIGEGYEQYF. The CDR3 nucleotides read TGTGCCAGCAGCCCCGGCATAGGGGAAGGCTACGAGCAGTACTTC.

The chain carries TRBV21-1 and TRBJ1-5; the D call of TRBD1 is as the table states it, not checked on the DNA. TRBV21-1 is marked as a pseudogene. The CDR3 totals 15 residues. As DNA, the CDR3 is TGTGCCAGCAGCAAAGAGGGGAATAGCAATCAGCCCCAGCATTTT. It translates to CASSKEGNSNQPQHF.

This chain links TRBV27 with TRBJ1-2, with TRBD1 as a possible D gene (5 bases). The CDR3 covers 12 residues. V was cut by 3 bases and J by 6 bases, with 8 bases left in between. Per the germline V gene, CDR1 is MNHEY and CDR2 is SMNVEV (reference sequence). As DNA, the CDR3 is TGTGCCAGCAGTTTGGGGGGGAATGGCTACACCTTC. Translation: CASSLGGNGYTF.

The genes are TRBV5-5 and TRBJ1-5; 9 nucleotides agree with TRBD1. V lost 4 bases and J lost 4; bases outside the gene matches: 12. Looked up from germline, CDR1 is SGHKS and CDR2 is YYEKEE (reference sequence). This CDR3 region has 17 residues. The CDR3 region has the DNA TGTGCCAGCAGCCCCAAACGAGGACAGGGGAATAATCAGCCCCAGCATTTT. This codes for CASSPKRGQGNNQPQHF.

The CDR3 region has the DNA TGTGCCAGCACCCTAGACAGGGACCAAGAGACCCAGTACTTC. This encodes CASTLDRDQETQYF. The chain employs TRBV7-9 and TRBJ2-5; 7 positions agree with TRBD1. The CDR3 is 14 residues long. J was trimmed by 0 bases and V by 7 bases; bases with no gene match: 5. The V gene's germline CDR1 is SEHNR and CDR2 FQNEAQ (reference sequence).

This chain connects TRBV28 to TRBJ2-7; the D is unclear. The CDR3 length is 13 residues. Germline V gene sequence: CDR1 MDHEN, CDR2 SYDVKM. The V end lost 2 bases, the J end lost 4 bases, and 9 bases lay between the germline ends. CDR3 in amino acids: CASSLGHLYEQYF. As DNA, the CDR3 is TGTGCCAGCAGTTTAGGGCACCTATACGAGCAGTACTTC.

This clone has just a few counts. The rearrangement uses TRBV30 and TRBJ2-7; tentatively, D is TRBD1 (5 bases). The germline V gene encodes CDR1 GTSNPN and CDR2 SVGIG (reference sequence). The germline V and J ends were trimmed by 2 bases and 4 bases, with 12 bases remaining between them. The CDR3 contains 13 residues. CDR3 sequence (DNA): TGTGCCTGGAGTACAGGCCCAAAGTACGAGCAGTACTTC. This translates into CAWSTGPKYEQYF.